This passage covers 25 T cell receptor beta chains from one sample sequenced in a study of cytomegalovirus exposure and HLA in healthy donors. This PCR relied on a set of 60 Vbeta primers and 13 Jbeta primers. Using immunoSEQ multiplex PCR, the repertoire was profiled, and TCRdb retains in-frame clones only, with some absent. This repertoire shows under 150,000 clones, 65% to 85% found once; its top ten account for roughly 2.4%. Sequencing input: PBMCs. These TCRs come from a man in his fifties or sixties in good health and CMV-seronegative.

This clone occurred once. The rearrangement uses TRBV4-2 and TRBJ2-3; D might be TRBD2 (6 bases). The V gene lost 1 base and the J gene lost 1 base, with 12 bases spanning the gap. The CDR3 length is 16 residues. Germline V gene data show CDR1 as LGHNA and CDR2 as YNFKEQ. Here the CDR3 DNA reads TGTGCCAGCAGCCAAGGGGCTAGCGTTGGCACAGATACGCAGTATTTT. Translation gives CASSQGASVGTDTQYF.

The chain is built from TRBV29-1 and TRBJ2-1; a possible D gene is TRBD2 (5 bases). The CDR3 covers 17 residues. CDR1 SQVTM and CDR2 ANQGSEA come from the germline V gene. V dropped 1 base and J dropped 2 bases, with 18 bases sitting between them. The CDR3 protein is CSVEGTKTVGAYNEQFF. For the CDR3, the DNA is TGCAGCGTTGAAGGTACAAAGACGGTCGGGGCCTACAATGAGCAGTTCTTC.

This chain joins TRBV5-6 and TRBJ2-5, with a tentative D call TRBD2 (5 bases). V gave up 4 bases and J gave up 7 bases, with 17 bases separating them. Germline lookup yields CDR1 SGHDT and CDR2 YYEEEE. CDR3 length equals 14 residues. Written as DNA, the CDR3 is TGTGCCAGCAGCCCTCTCCGGACGGCGGGGACCCAGTACTTC. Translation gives CASSPLRTAGTQYF.

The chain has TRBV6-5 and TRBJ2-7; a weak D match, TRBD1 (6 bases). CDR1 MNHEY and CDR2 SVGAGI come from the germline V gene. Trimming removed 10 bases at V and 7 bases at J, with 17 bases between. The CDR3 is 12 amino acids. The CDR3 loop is CATFTQGREQYF. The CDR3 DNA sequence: TGTGCCACCTTCACCCAGGGGAGAGAGCAGTACTTC.

This CDR3 is CASSLAGPSAYEQYF. CDR3 coding DNA: TGTGCCAGCAGCTTAGCGGGGCCCTCCGCCTACGAGCAGTACTTC. J is TRBJ2-7 and V is TRBV7-2, with D possibly TRBD1 on 5 matching bases. The CDR3 contains 15 residues. V lost 0 bases and J 2 bases, leaving 11 bases between the germline ends. The germline CDR1 and CDR2 sequences are SGHTA and FQGNSA.

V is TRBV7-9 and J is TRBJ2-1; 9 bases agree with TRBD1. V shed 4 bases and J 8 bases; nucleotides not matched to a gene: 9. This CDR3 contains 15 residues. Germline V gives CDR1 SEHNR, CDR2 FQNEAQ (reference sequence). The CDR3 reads CASSSPRGQGDEQFF. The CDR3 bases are TGTGCCAGCAGCTCGCCCAGGGGACAGGGCGATGAGCAGTTCTTC. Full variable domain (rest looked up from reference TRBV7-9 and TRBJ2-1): DTGVSQNPRHKITKRGQNVTFRCDPISEHNRLYWYRQTLGQGPEFLTYFQNEAQLEKSRLLSDRFSAERPKGSFSTLEIQRTEQGDSAMYLCASSSPRGQGDEQFFGPGTRLTVL.

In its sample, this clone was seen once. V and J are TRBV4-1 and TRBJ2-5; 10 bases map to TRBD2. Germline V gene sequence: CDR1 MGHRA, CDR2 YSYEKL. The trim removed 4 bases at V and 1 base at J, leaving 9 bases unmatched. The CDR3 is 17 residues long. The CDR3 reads CASSPSPSGGPQETQYF. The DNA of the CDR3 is TGCGCCAGCAGCCCCTCGCCTAGCGGGGGACCCCAAGAGACCCAGTACTTC.

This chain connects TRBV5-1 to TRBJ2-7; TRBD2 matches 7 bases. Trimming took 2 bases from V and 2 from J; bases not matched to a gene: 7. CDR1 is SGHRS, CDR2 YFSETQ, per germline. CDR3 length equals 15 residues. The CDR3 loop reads CASSFGAGRTYEQYF. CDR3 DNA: TGCGCCAGCAGCTTTGGAGCGGGACGAACCTACGAGCAGTACTTC.

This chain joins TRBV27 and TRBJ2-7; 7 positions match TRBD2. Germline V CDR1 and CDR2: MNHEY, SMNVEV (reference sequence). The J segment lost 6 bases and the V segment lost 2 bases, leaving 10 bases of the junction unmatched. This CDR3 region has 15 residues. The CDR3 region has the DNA TGTGCCAGCAGTTTAAGCGCGGGAGTTATACTCGAGCAGTACTTC. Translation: CASSLSAGVILEQYF.

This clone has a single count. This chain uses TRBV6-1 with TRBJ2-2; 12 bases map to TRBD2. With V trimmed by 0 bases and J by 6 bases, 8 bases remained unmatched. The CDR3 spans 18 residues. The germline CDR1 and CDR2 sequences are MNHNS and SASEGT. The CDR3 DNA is TGTGCCAGCAGTGAAGCGATCCAACTAGCGGGAGGTCCCGGGGAGCTGTTTTTT. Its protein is CASSEAIQLAGGPGELFF.

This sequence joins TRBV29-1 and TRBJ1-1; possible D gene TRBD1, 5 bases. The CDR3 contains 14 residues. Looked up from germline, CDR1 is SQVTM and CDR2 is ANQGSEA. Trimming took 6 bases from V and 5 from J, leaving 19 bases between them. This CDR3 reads CSVPTGGTNTEAFF. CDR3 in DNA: TGCAGCGTCCCAACGGGGGGAACCAATACTGAAGCTTTCTTT.

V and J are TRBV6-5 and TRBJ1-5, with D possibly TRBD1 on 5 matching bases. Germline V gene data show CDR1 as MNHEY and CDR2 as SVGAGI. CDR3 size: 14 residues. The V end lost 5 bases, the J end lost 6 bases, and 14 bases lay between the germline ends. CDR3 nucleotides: TGTGCCAGCAGTCGTGGACACCCCGGTCAGCCCCAGCATTTT. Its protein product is CASSRGHPGQPQHF.

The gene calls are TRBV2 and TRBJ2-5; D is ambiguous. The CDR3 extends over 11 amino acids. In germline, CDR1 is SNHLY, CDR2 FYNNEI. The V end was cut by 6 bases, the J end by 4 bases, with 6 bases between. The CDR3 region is CASRSGETQYF. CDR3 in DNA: TGTGCCAGCAGGTCGGGAGAGACCCAGTACTTC.

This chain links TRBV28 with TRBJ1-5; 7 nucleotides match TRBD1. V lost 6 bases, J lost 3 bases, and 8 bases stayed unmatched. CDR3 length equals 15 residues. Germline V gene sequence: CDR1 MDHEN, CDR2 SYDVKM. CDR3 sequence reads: CASSEGQAVNQPQHF. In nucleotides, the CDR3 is TGTGCCAGCAGCGAAGGACAGGCGGTCAATCAGCCCCAGCATTTT. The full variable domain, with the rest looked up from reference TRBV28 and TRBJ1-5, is DVKVTQSSRYLVKRTGEKVFLECVQDMDHENMFWYRQDPGLGLRLIYFSYDVKMKEKGDIPEGYSVSREKKERFSLILESASTNQTSMYLCASSEGQAVNQPQHFGDGTRLSIL.

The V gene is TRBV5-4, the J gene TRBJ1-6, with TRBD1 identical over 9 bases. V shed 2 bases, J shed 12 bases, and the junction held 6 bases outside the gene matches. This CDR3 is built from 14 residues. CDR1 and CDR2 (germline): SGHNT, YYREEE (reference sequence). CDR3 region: CASSLGQGSEPLHF. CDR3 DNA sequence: TGTGCCAGCAGCTTAGGACAGGGGTCCGAACCCCTCCACTTT.

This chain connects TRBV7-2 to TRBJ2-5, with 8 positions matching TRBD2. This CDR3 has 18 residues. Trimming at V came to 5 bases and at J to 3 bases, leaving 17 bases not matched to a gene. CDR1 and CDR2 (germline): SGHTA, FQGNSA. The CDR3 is CASSIGYGGGSLKETQYF. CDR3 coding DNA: TGTGCCAGCAGCATTGGTTACGGCGGGGGGTCCCTGAAAGAGACCCAGTACTTC.

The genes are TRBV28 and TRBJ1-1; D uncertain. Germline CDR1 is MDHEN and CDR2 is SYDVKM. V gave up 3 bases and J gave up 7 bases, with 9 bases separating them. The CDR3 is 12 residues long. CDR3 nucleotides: TGTGCCAGCAGTTTTCAGGAAATTGAAGCTTTCTTT. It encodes CASSFQEIEAFF.

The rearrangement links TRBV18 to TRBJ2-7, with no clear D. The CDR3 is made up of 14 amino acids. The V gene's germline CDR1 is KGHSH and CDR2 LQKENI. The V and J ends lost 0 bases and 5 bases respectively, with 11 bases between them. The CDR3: CASSPPHSLDEQYF. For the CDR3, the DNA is TGTGCCAGCTCACCACCCCATAGTCTCGACGAGCAGTACTTC.

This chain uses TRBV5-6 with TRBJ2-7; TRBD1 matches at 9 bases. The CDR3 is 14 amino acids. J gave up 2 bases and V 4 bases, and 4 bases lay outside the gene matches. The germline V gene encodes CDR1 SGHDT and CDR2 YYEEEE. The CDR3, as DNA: TGTGCCAGCAGCCGGACAGGGGCGACCTACGAGCAGTACTTC. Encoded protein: CASSRTGATYEQYF.

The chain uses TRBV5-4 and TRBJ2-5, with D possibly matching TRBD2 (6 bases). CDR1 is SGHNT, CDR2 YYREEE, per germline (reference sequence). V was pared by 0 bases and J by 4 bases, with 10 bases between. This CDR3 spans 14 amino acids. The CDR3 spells CASSLASAGETQYF. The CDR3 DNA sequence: TGTGCCAGCAGCTTGGCTAGCGCCGGAGAGACCCAGTACTTC. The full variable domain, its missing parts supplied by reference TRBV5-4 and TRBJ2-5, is ETGVTQSPTHLIKTRGQQVTLRCSSQSGHNTVSWYQQALGQGPQFIFQYYREEENGRGNFPPRFSGLQFPNYSSELNVNALELDDSALYLCASSLASAGETQYFGPGTRLLVL.

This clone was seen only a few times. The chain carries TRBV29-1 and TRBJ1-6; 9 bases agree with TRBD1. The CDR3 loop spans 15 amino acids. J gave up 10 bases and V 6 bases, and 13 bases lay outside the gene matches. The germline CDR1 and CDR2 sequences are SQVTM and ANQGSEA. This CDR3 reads CSVFSPGQGESPLHF. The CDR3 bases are TGCAGCGTCTTTTCCCCGGGACAGGGTGAATCACCCCTCCACTTT.

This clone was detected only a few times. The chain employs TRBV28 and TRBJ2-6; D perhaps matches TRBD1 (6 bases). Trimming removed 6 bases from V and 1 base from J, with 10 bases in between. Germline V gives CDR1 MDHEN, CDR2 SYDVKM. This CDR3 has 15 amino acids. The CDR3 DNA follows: TGTGCCAGCAGCATTCAGGGGTCTGGGGCCAACGTCCTGACTTTC. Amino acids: CASSIQGSGANVLTF.

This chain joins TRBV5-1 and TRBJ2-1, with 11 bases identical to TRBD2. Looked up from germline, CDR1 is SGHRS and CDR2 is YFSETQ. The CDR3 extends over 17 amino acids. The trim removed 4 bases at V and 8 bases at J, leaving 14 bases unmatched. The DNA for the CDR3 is TGCGCCAGCAGCCCAAGTCTTAGCGGGGGGGCTCGGGATGAGCAGTTCTTC. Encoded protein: CASSPSLSGGARDEQFF.

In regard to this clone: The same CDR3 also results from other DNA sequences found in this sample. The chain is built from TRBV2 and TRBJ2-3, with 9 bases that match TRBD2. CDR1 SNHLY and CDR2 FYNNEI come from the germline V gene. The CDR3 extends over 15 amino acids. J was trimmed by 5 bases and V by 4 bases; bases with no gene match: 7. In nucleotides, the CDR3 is TGTGCCAGCAGTGGGCTAGCGGGAACCCAAGATACGCAGTATTTT. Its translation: CASSGLAGTQDTQYF.

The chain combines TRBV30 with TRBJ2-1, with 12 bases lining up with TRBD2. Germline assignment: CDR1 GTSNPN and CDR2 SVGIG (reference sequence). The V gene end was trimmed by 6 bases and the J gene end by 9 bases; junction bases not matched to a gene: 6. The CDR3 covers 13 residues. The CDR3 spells CACLAGGRSEQFF. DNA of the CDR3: TGTGCCTGTCTAGCGGGAGGGCGAAGTGAGCAGTTCTTC.